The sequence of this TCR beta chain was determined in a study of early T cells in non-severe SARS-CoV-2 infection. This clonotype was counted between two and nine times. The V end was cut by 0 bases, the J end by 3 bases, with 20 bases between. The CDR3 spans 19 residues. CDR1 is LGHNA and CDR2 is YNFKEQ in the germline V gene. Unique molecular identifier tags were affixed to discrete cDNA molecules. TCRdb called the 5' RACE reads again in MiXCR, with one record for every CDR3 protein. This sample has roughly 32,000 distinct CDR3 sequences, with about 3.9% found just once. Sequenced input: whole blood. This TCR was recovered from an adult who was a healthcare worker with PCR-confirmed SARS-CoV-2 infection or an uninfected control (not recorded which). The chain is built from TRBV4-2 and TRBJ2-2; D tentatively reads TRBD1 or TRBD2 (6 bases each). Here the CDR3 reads CASSQEVRGVNSDTGELFF. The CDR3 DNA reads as TGTGCCAGCAGCCAAGAGGTTAGGGGGGTAAATTCGGACACCGGGGAGCTGTTTTTT.